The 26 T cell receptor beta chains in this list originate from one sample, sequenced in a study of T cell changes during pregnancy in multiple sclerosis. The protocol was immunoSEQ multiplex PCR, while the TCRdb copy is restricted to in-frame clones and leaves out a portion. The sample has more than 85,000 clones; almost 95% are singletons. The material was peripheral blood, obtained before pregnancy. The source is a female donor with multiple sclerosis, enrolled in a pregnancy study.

The CDR3 loop is CASSISGFSYNEQFF. The CDR3 DNA is TGTGCCAGCAGCATTAGCGGGTTCTCCTACAATGAGCAGTTCTTC. The rearrangement joins TRBV7-9 to TRBJ2-1; 7 bases are shared with TRBD2. Per the germline V gene, CDR1 is SEHNR and CDR2 is FQNEAQ (reference sequence). This CDR3 comprises 15 residues. Losses at the gene ends were 5 bases for V and 0 bases for J; bases not matched to a gene: 4.

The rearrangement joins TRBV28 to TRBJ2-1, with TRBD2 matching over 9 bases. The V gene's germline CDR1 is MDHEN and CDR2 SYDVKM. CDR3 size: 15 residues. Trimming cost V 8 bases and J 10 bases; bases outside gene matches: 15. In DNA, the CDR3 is TGTGCCAGCCACCACCCCAGCGGGAGGTCGTTGGAGCAGTTCTTC. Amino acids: CASHHPSGRSLEQFF.

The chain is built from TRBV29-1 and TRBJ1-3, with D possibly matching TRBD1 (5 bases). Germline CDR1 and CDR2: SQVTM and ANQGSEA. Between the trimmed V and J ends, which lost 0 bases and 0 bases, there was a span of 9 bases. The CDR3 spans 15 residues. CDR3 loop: CSVEEDKYSGNTIYF. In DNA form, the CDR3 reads TGCAGCGTTGAAGAGGACAAATACTCTGGAAACACCATATATTTT.

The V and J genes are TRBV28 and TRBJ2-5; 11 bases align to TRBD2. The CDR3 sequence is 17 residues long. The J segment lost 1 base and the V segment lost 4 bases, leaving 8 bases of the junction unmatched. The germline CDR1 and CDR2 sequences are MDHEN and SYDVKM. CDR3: CASSSVAGGPSQETQYF. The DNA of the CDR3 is TGTGCCAGCAGTTCGGTAGCGGGAGGGCCTTCCCAAGAGACCCAGTACTTC.

The CDR3 DNA sequence: TGCGCCAGCAGCCAAGAACCGGTCACCTTTCAGTATTTT. Its protein product is CASSQEPVTFQYF. This chain uses TRBV4-3 with TRBJ2-3, with unresolved D. CDR1 and CDR2 from the germline V gene are LGHNA and YSLEER. The CDR3 consists of 13 residues. V shed 0 bases and J shed 12 bases, with 13 bases lying between them.

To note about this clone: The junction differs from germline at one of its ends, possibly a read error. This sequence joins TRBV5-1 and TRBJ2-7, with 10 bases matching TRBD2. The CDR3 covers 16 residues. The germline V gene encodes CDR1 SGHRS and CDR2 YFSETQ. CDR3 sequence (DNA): TGCGCTAGCAGCACGACTAGCGGGCCTAGCTCCTACGAGCAGTACTTC. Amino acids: CASSTTSGPSSYEQYF. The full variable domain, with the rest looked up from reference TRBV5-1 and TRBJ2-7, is KAGVTQTPRYLIKTRGQQVTLSCSPISGHRSVSWYQQTPGQGLQFLFEYFSETQRNKGNFPGRFSGRQFSNSRSEMNVSTLELGDSALYLCASSTTSGPSSYEQYFGPGTRLTVT.

The CDR3 loop is CASSFSGGSSADTQYF. The CDR3 nucleotides read TGTGCCAGCAGTTTTAGTGGCGGGAGCTCCGCAGATACGCAGTATTTT. The chain employs TRBV28 and TRBJ2-3, with TRBD2 identical over 7 bases. This CDR3 comprises 16 residues. J lost 4 bases, V lost 3 bases, and 10 bases had no gene match. Germline CDR1 MDHEN, CDR2 SYDVKM.

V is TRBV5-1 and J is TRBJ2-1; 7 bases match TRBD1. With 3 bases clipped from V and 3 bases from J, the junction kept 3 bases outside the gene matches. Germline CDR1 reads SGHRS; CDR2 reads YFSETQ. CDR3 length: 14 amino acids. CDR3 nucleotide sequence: TGCGCCAGCAGCTGGGGACAGAGCTACAATGAGCAGTTCTTC. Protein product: CASSWGQSYNEQFF.

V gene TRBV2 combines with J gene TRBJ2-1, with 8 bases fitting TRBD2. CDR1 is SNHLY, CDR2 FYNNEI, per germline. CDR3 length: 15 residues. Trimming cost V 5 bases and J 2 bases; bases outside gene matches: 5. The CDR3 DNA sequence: TGTGCCAGCAGTCCCGGACTAGCCGCCTACAATGAGCAGTTCTTC. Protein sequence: CASSPGLAAYNEQFF.

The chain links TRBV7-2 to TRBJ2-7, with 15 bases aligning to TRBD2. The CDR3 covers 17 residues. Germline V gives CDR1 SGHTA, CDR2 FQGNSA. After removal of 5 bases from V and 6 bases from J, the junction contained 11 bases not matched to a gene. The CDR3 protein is CASSTGLAGGPGLEQYF. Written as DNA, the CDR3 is TGTGCCAGCAGCACGGGACTAGCGGGGGGCCCCGGGCTCGAGCAGTACTTC.

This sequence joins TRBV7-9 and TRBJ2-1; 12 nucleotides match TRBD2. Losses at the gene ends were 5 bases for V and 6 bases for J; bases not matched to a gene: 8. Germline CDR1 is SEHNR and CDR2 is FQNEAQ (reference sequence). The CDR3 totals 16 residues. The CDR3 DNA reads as TGTGCCAGCAGCCCAAGACTAGCGGGGGAACTCAATGAGCAGTTCTTC. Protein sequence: CASSPRLAGELNEQFF.

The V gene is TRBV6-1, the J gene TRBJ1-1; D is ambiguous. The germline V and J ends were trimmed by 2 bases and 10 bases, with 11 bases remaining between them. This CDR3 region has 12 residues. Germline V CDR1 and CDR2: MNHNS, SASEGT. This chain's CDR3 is CASSEHGERAFF. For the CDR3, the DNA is TGTGCCAGCAGTGAACACGGGGAAAGAGCTTTCTTT.

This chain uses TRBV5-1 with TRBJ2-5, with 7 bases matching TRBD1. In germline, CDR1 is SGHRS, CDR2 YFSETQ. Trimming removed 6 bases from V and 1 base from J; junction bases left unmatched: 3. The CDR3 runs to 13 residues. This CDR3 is CASNTGAQETQYF. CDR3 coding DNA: TGCGCCAGCAACACAGGGGCCCAAGAGACCCAGTACTTC.

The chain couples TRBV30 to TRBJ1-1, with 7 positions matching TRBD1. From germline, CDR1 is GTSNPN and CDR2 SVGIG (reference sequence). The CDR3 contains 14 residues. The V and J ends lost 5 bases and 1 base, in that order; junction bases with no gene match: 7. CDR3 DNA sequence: TGTGCCTGGGGAGGGGGCTTATCGAACACTGAAGCTTTCTTT. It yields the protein CAWGGGLSNTEAFF. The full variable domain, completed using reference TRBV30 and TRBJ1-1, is SQTIHQWPATLVQPVGSPLSLECTVEGTSNPNLYWYRQAAGRGLQLLFYSVGIGQISSEVPQNLSASRPQDRQFILSSKKLLLSDSGFYLCAWGGGLSNTEAFFGQGTRLTVV.

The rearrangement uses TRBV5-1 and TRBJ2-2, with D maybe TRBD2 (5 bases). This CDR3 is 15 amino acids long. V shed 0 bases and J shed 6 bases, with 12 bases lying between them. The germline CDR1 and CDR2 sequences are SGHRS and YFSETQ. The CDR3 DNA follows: TGCGCCAGCAGCTTGGACGGGAAGTACTCCGGGGAGCTGTTTTTT. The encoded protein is CASSLDGKYSGELFF.

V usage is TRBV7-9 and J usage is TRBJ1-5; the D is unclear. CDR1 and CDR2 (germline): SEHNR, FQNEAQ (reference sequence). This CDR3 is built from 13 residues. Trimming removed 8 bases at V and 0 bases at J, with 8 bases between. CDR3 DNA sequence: TGTGCCAGCTCGTCGGGTAGCAATCAGCCCCAGCATTTT. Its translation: CASSSGSNQPQHF.

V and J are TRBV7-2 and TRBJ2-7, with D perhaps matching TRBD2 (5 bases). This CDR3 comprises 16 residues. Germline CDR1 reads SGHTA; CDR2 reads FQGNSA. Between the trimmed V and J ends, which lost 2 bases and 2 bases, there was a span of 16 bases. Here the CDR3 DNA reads TGTGCCAGCAGCTTAATAATATGGGGAGAACCCTACGAGCAGTACTTC. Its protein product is CASSLIIWGEPYEQYF.

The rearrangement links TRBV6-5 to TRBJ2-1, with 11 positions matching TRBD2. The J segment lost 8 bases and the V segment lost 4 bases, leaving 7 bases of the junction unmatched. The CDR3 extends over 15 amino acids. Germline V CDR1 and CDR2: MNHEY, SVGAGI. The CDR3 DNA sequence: TGTGCCAGCAGTTTACTAGCGGGAGAAGGGGATGAGCAGTTCTTC. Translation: CASSLLAGEGDEQFF.

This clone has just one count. Written as DNA, the CDR3 is TGCGCCAGCAGCCTTCAGGAGGGGCTCAGCACAGATACGCAGTATTTT. Amino acids: CASSLQEGLSTDTQYF. The chain is built from TRBV5-1 and TRBJ2-3; TRBD2 is a possible D gene (6 bases). The CDR3 has 16 residues. V was trimmed by 4 bases and J by 0 bases, leaving 15 bases between them. CDR1 SGHRS and CDR2 YFSETQ come from the germline V gene.

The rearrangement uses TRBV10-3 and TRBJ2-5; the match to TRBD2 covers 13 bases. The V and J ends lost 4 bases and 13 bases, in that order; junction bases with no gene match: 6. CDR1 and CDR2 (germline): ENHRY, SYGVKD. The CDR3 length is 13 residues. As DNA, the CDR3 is TGTGCCATCAGTGGGGGGACTAGCGGGATTCGGTACTTC. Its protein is CAISGGTSGIRYF.

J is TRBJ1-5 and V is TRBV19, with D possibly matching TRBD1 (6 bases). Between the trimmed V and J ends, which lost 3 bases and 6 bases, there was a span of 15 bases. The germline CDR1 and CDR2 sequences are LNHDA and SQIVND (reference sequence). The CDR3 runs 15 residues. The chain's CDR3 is CASSITQRGGQPQHF. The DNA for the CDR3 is TGTGCCAGTAGTATTACCCAACGAGGGGGTCAGCCCCAGCATTTT.

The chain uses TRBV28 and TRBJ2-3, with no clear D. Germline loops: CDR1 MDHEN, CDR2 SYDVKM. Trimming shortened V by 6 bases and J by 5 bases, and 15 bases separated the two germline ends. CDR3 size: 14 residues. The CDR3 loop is CASSPPRSLDTQYF. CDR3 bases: TGTGCCAGCAGCCCACCGCGGTCCCTAGATACGCAGTATTTT.

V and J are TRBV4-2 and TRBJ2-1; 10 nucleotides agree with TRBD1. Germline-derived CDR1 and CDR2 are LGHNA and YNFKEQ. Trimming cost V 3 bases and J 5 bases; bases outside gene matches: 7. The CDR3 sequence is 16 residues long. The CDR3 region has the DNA TGTGCCAGCAGCCACCCGGCCGGGACAGGGGACAATGAGCAGTTCTTC. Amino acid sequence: CASSHPAGTGDNEQFF.

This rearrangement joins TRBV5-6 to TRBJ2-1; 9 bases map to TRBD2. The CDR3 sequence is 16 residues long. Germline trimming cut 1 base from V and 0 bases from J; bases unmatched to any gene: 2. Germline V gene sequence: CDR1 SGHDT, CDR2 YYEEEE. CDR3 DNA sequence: TGTGCCAGCAGCTTGCGGACTAGCGCCTCCTACAATGAGCAGTTCTTC. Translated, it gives CASSLRTSASYNEQFF.

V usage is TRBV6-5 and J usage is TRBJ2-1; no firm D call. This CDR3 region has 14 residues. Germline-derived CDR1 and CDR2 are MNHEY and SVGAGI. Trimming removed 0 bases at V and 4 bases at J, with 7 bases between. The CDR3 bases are TGTGCCAGCAGTTACTCGAATACTTACAATGAGCAGTTCTTC. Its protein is CASSYSNTYNEQFF.

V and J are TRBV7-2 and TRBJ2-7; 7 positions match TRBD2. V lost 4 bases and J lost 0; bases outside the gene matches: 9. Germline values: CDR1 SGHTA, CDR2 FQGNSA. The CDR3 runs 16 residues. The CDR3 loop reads CASSYGGTASSYEQYF. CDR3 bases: TGTGCCAGCAGCTACGGGGGGACTGCGAGCTCCTACGAGCAGTACTTC.